Detailed here is one T cell receptor (beta chain). The antigen is not known. The record originates from a study of T cell repertoires in cytomegalovirus infection. Study as a whole: Signatures in public TCR beta sequences pointed to both CMV infection and matching HLA type.

MiXCR was run by TCRdb on the reads, yielding one entry per CDR3 protein. The sample comprises about 920,000 distinct CDR3 sequences, 30% to 40% of which are singletons, and roughly 13% rests with the top ten. The TCR was taken from a human donor in good health (CMV status not recorded). Some clones in this sample may be carry-over from other donors' samples. The material sequenced was cultured CD8+ T cells from PBMCs, taken from culture after CMV antigen stimulation.

The CDR3: CASSIAGTVGSYEQYF. CDR3 sequence (DNA): TGTGCCAGCAGTATCGCCGGGACAGTGGGTTCCTACGAGCAGTACTTC. The rearrangement uses TRBV27 and TRBJ2-7; TRBD1 matches at 7 bases. The V gene's germline CDR1 is MNHEY and CDR2 SMNVEV (reference sequence). CDR3 length: 16 amino acids. The J segment lost 1 base and the V segment lost 5 bases, leaving 11 bases of the junction unmatched.